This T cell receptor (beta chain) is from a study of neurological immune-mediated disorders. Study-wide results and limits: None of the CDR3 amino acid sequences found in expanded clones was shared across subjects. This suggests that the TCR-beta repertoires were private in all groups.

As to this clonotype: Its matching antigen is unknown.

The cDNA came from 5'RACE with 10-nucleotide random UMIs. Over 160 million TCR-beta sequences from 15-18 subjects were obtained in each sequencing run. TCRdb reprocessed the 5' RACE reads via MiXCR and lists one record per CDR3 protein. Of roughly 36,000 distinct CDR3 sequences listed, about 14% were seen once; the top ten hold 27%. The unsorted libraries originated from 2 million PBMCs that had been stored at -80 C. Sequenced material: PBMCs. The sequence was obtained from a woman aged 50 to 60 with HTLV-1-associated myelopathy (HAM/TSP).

The DNA for the CDR3 is TGCGCCAGCAGCTTGGCCAGGGGGGCCGGGACCGGGGAGCTGTTTTTT. Amino acids: CASSLARGAGTGELFF. The chain couples TRBV5-1 to TRBJ2-2; D may be TRBD1 (7 bases). CDR3 length: 16 amino acids. CDR1 and CDR2 (germline): SGHRS, YFSETQ. Trimming pared 0 bases from V and 5 bases from J, leaving 14 bases between.